Detailed here is one TCR beta chain. The data are from a study of blood T cell repertoires in COVID-19. The CDR3 extends over 17 amino acids. The V segment lost 2 bases and the J segment 0 bases; nucleotides outside the gene matches: 7. Germline CDR1 reads KGHSH; CDR2 reads LQKENI. Clones were read by immunoSEQ multiplex PCR, and TCRdb kept only the in-frame ones, dropping some. The sample has 150,000 to 200,000 clones; over 80% are singletons. The sample taken for sequencing was PBMCs or T cells enriched from blood (not recorded which). The clonotype originates from a man in his sixties or seventies who had been exposed to COVID-19. The chain carries TRBV18 and TRBJ1-5, with 7 bases matching TRBD1. CDR3 DNA sequence: TGTGCCAGCTCACCAAAAGAGGGGGCGGCTAGCAATCAGCCCCAGCATTTT. This gives the protein CASSPKEGAASNQPQHF.